The 20 T cell receptor beta chains below were found in one sample sequenced in a study of blood T cell repertoires in COVID-19. Clones were read by immunoSEQ multiplex PCR, and TCRdb kept only the in-frame ones, dropping some. The data show around 340,000 clones, with approximately 86% seen just once and less than 9% held by the top ten. Sequenced: peripheral blood. All receptors come from a woman aged 55-69 years with COVID-19, enrolled during active disease.

This chain connects TRBV15 to TRBJ1-2, with D perhaps TRBD1 (6 bases). V was shortened by 1 base and J by 2 bases, with 8 bases between the two germline ends. Germline CDR1 is LNHNV and CDR2 is YYDKDF (reference sequence). The CDR3 is 14 amino acids. CDR3 residues: CATSRGGGNYGYTF. Here the CDR3 DNA reads TGTGCCACCAGCAGAGGGGGGGGCAACTATGGCTACACCTTC.

The chain employs TRBV19 and TRBJ2-7, with a tentative D call TRBD1 (5 bases). V gave up 5 bases and J gave up 0 bases, with 14 bases separating them. CDR3 size: 15 residues. Germline V gives CDR1 LNHDA, CDR2 SQIVND (reference sequence). This chain's CDR3 is CASSPRGAFSYEQYF. The CDR3 bases are TGTGCCAGTAGTCCCCGTGGGGCCTTCTCCTACGAGCAGTACTTC.

The chain employs TRBV10-2 and TRBJ2-7; D may be TRBD1 (6 bases). Trimming left V 3 bases short and J 2 bases short, with 11 bases between. Germline CDR1 is WSHSY and CDR2 is SAAADI. The CDR3 spans 14 residues. CDR3 DNA sequence: TGCGCCAGCAGTGATTACAGGGCAACCTACGAGCAGTACTTC. It translates to CASSDYRATYEQYF.

This rearrangement joins TRBV18 to TRBJ2-2; perhaps TRBD2 as D (5 bases). This CDR3 is built from 14 residues. Trimming took off 2 bases at V and 4 bases at J, with 8 bases between the two ends. Germline V gives CDR1 KGHSH, CDR2 LQKENI. CDR3 nucleotides: TGTGCCAGCTCACCAGGGAGTGGCACCGGGGAGCTGTTTTTT. Translating it yields CASSPGSGTGELFF.

The chain has TRBV27 and TRBJ2-5; 15 nucleotides line up with TRBD2. J was trimmed by 7 bases and V by 5 bases; bases with no gene match: 11. The CDR3 length is 17 residues. Germline-derived CDR1 and CDR2 are MNHEY and SMNVEV (reference sequence). CDR3 loop: CASSPRPPGLAGGTQYF. CDR3 DNA sequence: TGTGCCAGCAGTCCCCGTCCACCGGGACTAGCGGGAGGGACCCAGTACTTC.

This clone was picked up one time. The chain links TRBV11-2 to TRBJ2-7, with a possible D match to TRBD2 (5 bases). The V end lost 1 base, the J end lost 6 bases, and 13 bases lay between the germline ends. CDR3 length: 14 residues. Per the germline V gene, CDR1 is SGHAT and CDR2 is FQNNGV. Here the CDR3 reads CASSLASLAGEQYF. As DNA, the CDR3 is TGTGCCAGCAGCTTAGCTAGTCTAGCTGGCGAGCAGTACTTC.

V usage is TRBV27 and J usage is TRBJ2-5, with 8 nucleotides matching TRBD1. After removal of 5 bases from V and 1 base from J, the junction contained 3 bases not matched to a gene. From germline, CDR1 is MNHEY and CDR2 SMNVEV (reference sequence). This CDR3 comprises 14 residues. The CDR3 coding sequence is TGTGCCAGCAGTCCCGGGACAGGCCAAGAGACCCAGTACTTC. This translates into CASSPGTGQETQYF.

This chain connects TRBV19 to TRBJ1-1; TRBD1 aligns across 7 bases. The CDR3 is 15 residues long. From germline, CDR1 is LNHDA and CDR2 SQIVND (reference sequence). J was trimmed by 2 bases and V by 1 base; bases with no gene match: 4. CDR3 protein: CASSIAGGRNTEAFF. The CDR3 DNA reads as TGTGCCAGTAGTATAGCAGGGGGACGAAACACTGAAGCTTTCTTT.

J is TRBJ2-3 and V is TRBV5-1, with TRBD1 matching over 8 bases. V was pared by 4 bases and J by 4 bases, with 8 bases of the junction left unmatched. Germline values: CDR1 SGHRS, CDR2 YFSETQ. The CDR3 consists of 15 residues. CDR3 protein: CASSGQGLQADTQYF. DNA for the CDR3: TGCGCCAGCAGCGGACAGGGCTTACAGGCAGATACGCAGTATTTT.

The J gene is TRBJ2-7, the V gene TRBV30; maybe TRBD1 (5 bases). CDR1 GTSNPN and CDR2 SVGIG come from the germline V gene (reference sequence). Trimming took 0 bases from V and 6 from J, leaving 12 bases between them. The CDR3 contains 13 residues. In nucleotides, the CDR3 is TGTGCCTGGAGTGTAGGGGTAGCAGCCGAGCAGTACTTC. It translates to CAWSVGVAAEQYF.

The chain uses TRBV7-2 and TRBJ1-4; 7 positions match TRBD1. The CDR3 is 14 amino acids. CDR1 is SGHTA and CDR2 is FQGNSA in the germline V gene. V shed 6 bases, J shed 5 bases, and the junction held 6 bases outside the gene matches. The CDR3 nucleotides read TGTGCCAGCAGACAGGGGTTTAACAATGAAAAACTGTTTTTT. Translation gives CASRQGFNNEKLFF.

The chain carries TRBV7-6 and TRBJ2-7, with 8 bases that match TRBD1. CDR1 and CDR2 (germline): SGHVS, FNYEAQ. The CDR3 covers 15 residues. V shed 5 bases and J 6 bases; nucleotides not matched to a gene: 12. In nucleotides, the CDR3 is TGTGCCAGCAGCCAATCCGGGACAGGAGTGGGCGAGCAGTACTTC. Translating it yields CASSQSGTGVGEQYF.

This chain joins TRBV9 and TRBJ2-7; TRBD1 matches 7 bases. J lost 4 bases, V lost 4 bases, and 11 bases had no gene match. The length of the CDR3 is 15 residues. CDR1 and CDR2 from the germline V gene are SGDLS and YYNGEE. Here the CDR3 reads CASSPSGQGEYEQYF. The DNA for the CDR3 is TGTGCCAGCAGCCCTAGTGGGCAGGGGGAGTACGAGCAGTACTTC.

This clone was observed a few times. The gene calls are TRBV7-9 and TRBJ1-1; D call uncertain. CDR1 and CDR2 (germline): SEHNR, FQNEAQ (reference sequence). The V end lost 0 bases, the J end lost 5 bases, and 13 bases lay between the germline ends. The CDR3 spans 15 residues. The CDR3 region has the DNA TGTGCCAGCAGCTTAGCGGCAGGACGGGAAACTGAAGCTTTCTTT. This codes for CASSLAAGRETEAFF. Together with reference TRBV7-9 and TRBJ1-1, the CDR3 gives the full variable domain: DTGVSQNPRHKITKRGQNVTFRCDPISEHNRLYWYRQTLGQGPEFLTYFQNEAQLEKSRLLSDRFSAERPKGSFSTLEIQRTEQGDSAMYLCASSLAAGRETEAFFGQGTRLTVV.

J is TRBJ2-2 and V is TRBV19, with a tentative D call TRBD1 (5 bases). The CDR3 is 14 residues long. V shed 3 bases and J shed 2 bases, with 7 bases lying between them. The germline V gene encodes CDR1 LNHDA and CDR2 SQIVND (reference sequence). The CDR3 sequence is CASSIQGNTGELFF. CDR3 sequence (DNA): TGTGCCAGTAGTATCCAGGGAAACACCGGGGAGCTGTTTTTT.

CDR3 DNA sequence: TGTGCCAGCACCTCTAGCGGGGGGGCTACAGATACGCAGTATTTT. This translates into CASTSSGGATDTQYF. V and J are TRBV21-1 and TRBJ2-3; the table assigns TRBD2, which was not confirmed against the DNA. TRBV21-1 is given as a pseudogene. The CDR3 is 15 amino acids.

The rearrangement joins TRBV10-3 to TRBJ1-5, with 7 bases lining up with TRBD1. V shed 5 bases, J shed 3 bases, and the junction held 4 bases outside the gene matches. The CDR3 has 14 amino acids. Germline CDR1 reads ENHRY; CDR2 reads SYGVKD. CDR3 nucleotide sequence: TGTGCCATCAGTAAGACAGGGTACAATCAGCCCCAGCATTTT. It specifies CAISKTGYNQPQHF.

This clone came up once. In DNA, the CDR3 is TGCGCCAGCAGCTTTCAGGGGATTAACTATGGCTACACCTTC. This translates into CASSFQGINYGYTF. The chain recombines TRBV5-1 with TRBJ1-2, with D possibly matching TRBD1 (6 bases). The CDR3 has 14 residues. In germline, CDR1 is SGHRS, CDR2 YFSETQ. Trimming shortened V by 2 bases and J by 1 base, and 9 bases separated the two germline ends.

The chain carries TRBV6-5 and TRBJ2-1; TRBD2 matches 8 bases. The CDR3 totals 15 residues. Unmatched junction bases numbered 13, after V lost 0 bases and J lost 15 bases. CDR1 is MNHEY and CDR2 is SVGAGI in the germline V gene. In DNA form, the CDR3 reads TGTGCCAGCAGTTACTCGGGGCTAGCGGGCGCTCCCTGGTTCTTC. Translating it yields CASSYSGLAGAPWFF.

The V call is TRBV19, the J call TRBJ1-5, with D possibly being TRBD1 (5 bases). This CDR3 has 17 residues. With 7 bases removed from V and 0 bases from J, the gap between germline ends came to 19 bases. Germline V gene sequence: CDR1 LNHDA, CDR2 SQIVND (reference sequence). This chain's CDR3 is CASNHRGPSHSNQPQHF. The CDR3 region has the DNA TGTGCCAGTAATCATAGGGGCCCTTCCCATAGCAATCAGCCCCAGCATTTT.